These T cell receptor beta chains were read from a single sample in a study of blood T cell repertoires in COVID-19. The method was immunoSEQ multiplex PCR; TCRdb's version includes in-frame clones alone and lacks a portion of them. The data contain fewer than 200,000 clones, 88% of them singletons. Sequencing was done on a sample of peripheral blood. These receptors all come from a man in his sixties with acute or convalescent COVID-19. CDR3s include the opening cysteine and the closing phenylalanine or tryptophan. The D gene is left open where the match is weak. A row's size may be missing; if present it is once, few, many or a size class.

size | J | D | V | DNA | CDR3
. | TRBJ1-2 | . | TRBV19 | TGTGCCAGTAGTATAGTAAAGGAGCTCTATGGCTACACCTTC | CASSIVKELYGYTF
. | TRBJ2-7 | TRBD1 | TRBV5-1 | TGCGCCAGCATGTGGGCCGGACAGGGGTTAAAGTACTTC | CASMWAGQGLKYF
. | TRBJ2-4 | TRBD1 | TRBV19 | TGTGCCAGTAGTGCCGGGACAGGGGCCAAAAACATTCAGTACTTC | CASSAGTGAKNIQYF
. | TRBJ1-4 | TRBD1 | TRBV5-1 | TGCGCCAGCAGCTCCCGACCGACAGGGGATGGGGAAAAACTGTTTTTT | CASSSRPTGDGEKLFF
. | TRBJ1-6 | . | TRBV5-1 | TGCGCCAGCAGCTTGGCCGACGGGGATAATTCACCCCTCCACTTT | CASSLADGDNSPLHF
. | TRBJ2-7 | TRBD2 | TRBV9 | TGTGCCAGCAGCCCGGCTAGCGGGAGCTTCTACGAGCAGTACTTC | CASSPASGSFYEQYF
. | TRBJ2-1 | . | TRBV20-1 | TGCAGTGCTAGTAGAGGGCCATCTGAGCAGTTCTTC | CSASRGPSEQFF
. | TRBJ1-1 | . | TRBV6-6 | TGTGCCAGCAGTTACCCCGGGGGGGCAGGCACTGAAGCTTTCTTT | CASSYPGGAGTEAFF
. | TRBJ1-3 | . | TRBV9 | TGTGCCAGCAGCACGGGGGATGGAAACACCATATATTTT | CASSTGDGNTIYF
. | TRBJ2-3 | TRBD1 | TRBV7-9 | TGTGCCAGCAGCTTAGGACAGGGATTTATAGATACGCAGTATTTT | CASSLGQGFIDTQYF
. | TRBJ1-1 | . | TRBV5-1 | TGCGCCAGCAGCTTGGGACAGTTCCCTGAAGCTTTCTTT | CASSLGQFPEAFF
. | TRBJ2-5 | TRBD2 | TRBV19 | TGTGCCAGTAGTGTCGGGGGGATGGAGACCCAGTACTTC | CASSVGGMETQYF
. | TRBJ2-3 | TRBD2 | TRBV7-3 | TGTGCCAGCAGCTTGGGACTAGCAAGCGCAGATACGCAGTATTTT | CASSLGLASADTQYF
. | TRBJ2-1 | . | TRBV30 | TGTGCCTGGGCTCGGGTGGATGAGCAGTTCTTC | CAWARVDEQFF
. | TRBJ1-1 | . | TRBV5-1 | TGCGCCAGCAGCTTGGAGGTACGGACAGAAGCTTTCTTT | CASSLEVRTEAFF
. | TRBJ1-2 | . | TRBV11-2 | TGTGCCAGCAGCTTAGATCCAGTTTATGGCTACACCTTC | CASSLDPVYGYTF
. | TRBJ2-7 | TRBD1 | TRBV10-3 | TGTGCCATCAGTGAGCCGCCGGGACAGGGAAAGGGGGAGCAGTACTTC | CAISEPPGQGKGEQYF
. | TRBJ1-1 | TRBD1 | TRBV5-6 | TGTGCCAGCAGGGGCGGCGGACAGGCCTTCGCTTTCTTT | CASRGGGQAFAFF
. | TRBJ2-3 | . | TRBV7-9 | TGTGCCAGCAGCTTAAGGCGGACAGACACAGATACGCAGTATTTT | CASSLRRTDTDTQYF
. | TRBJ2-7 | TRBD2 | TRBV9 | TGTGCCAGCAGCGTATATTCGGCGGGAGCCCTGAGGGAGCAGTGCTTC | CASSVYSAGALREQCF
. | TRBJ2-1 | TRBD2 | TRBV18 | TGTGCCAGCTCACCACCGGGAGCGGGGGAGGCAGATGAGCAGTTCTTC | CASSPPGAGEADEQFF
. | TRBJ1-1 | TRBD1 | TRBV5-1 | TGCGCCAGCAGCCGGGCAGGGGGTCTGAACACTGAAGCTTTCTTT | CASSRAGGLNTEAFF
. | TRBJ1-2 | TRBD1 | TRBV19 | TGTGCCAGTAGTATCCCACAGGGGTTCTATGGCTACACCTTC | CASSIPQGFYGYTF
. | TRBJ2-1 | TRBD2 | TRBV7-2 | TGTGCCAGCAGCTTTGGACTAGCGGGTTACAATGAGCAGTTCTTC | CASSFGLAGYNEQFF
. | TRBJ2-1 | TRBD1 | TRBV5-1 | TGCGCCAGCAGCTGGGGACAGTCTGGTGAGCAGTTCTTC | CASSWGQSGEQFF
. | TRBJ1-4 | TRBD1 | TRBV7-9 | TGTGCCAGCAGCTCGGGACAGGTTGAAAAACTGTTTTTT | CASSSGQVEKLFF
once | TRBJ1-2 | . | TRBV7-3 | TGTGCCAGCAGCGCTGATAAAGCGCCTCTCTACACCTTC | CASSADKAPLYTF
. | TRBJ1-1 | . | TRBV10-3 | TGTGCCATCAGTGACCCGACAGGTGGTCACACTGAAGCTTTCTTT | CAISDPTGGHTEAFF
. | TRBJ1-2 | TRBD1 | TRBV3-1/TRBV3-2 | TGTGCCAGCAGCCAAGGCGGGACAGGGGGCGAGGGTGGCTACACCTTC | CASSQGGTGGEGGYTF
. | TRBJ1-2 | . | TRBV10-3 | TGTGCCATCAGTGAGGGGTTAGGGGATCTAGGATATGGCTACACCTTC | CAISEGLGDLGYGYTF
. | TRBJ2-3 | TRBD2 | TRBV2 | TGTGCCAGGATGACTAGCGGGGGTGGAGATACGCAGTATTTT | CARMTSGGGDTQYF
. | TRBJ2-1 | TRBD2 | TRBV5-6 | TGTGCCAGCAGCTTGGCATCCCGTCGCGGGAGCTCGGCCTACAATGAGCAGTTCTTC | CASSLASRRGSSAYNEQFF
. | TRBJ2-4 | TRBD2 | TRBV30 | TGTGCCTGGATATCGACTAGCGGGGTCGGGATAGCCAAAAACATTCAGTACTTC | CAWISTSGVGIAKNIQYF
. | TRBJ1-5 | . | TRBV6-5 | TGTGCCAGCAGTTATCAGTTTGACAGCGATCAGCCCCAGCATTTT | CASSYQFDSDQPQHF
. | TRBJ1-1 | TRBD1 | TRBV19 | TGTGCCAGTAGTCTATCCAGGGGGCGAATACAGGACACTGAAGCTTTCTTT | CASSLSRGRIQDTEAFF
. | TRBJ2-7 | TRBD1 | TRBV30 | TGTGCCTGGGACAGGGGCTACGAGCAGTACTTC | CAWDRGYEQYF
. | TRBJ2-1 | TRBD2 | TRBV19 | TGTGCCAGTAGACCACGGGCGGGAGGGCCCGGGTATGAGCAGTTCTTC | CASRPRAGGPGYEQFF
. | TRBJ1-4 | TRBD1 | TRBV5-1 | TGCGCCAGCAGCCAGGGACAGGGGGCTAATGAAAAACTGTTTTTT | CASSQGQGANEKLFF
. | TRBJ2-5 | TRBD1 | TRBV18 | TGTGCCAGCTCACCGACAGGGTCCGAGACCCAGTACTTC | CASSPTGSETQYF
. | TRBJ2-2 | TRBD1 | TRBV5-1 | TGCGCCAGCAGCTCCCGGCCGGGACAGGGTTTGTCCGGGGAGCTGTTTTTT | CASSSRPGQGLSGELFF
. | TRBJ1-5 | TRBD1 | TRBV6-6 | TGTGCCAGCAGTCTGACAGGGGGCCGACAGCCCCAGCATTTT | CASSLTGGRQPQHF
few | TRBJ2-2 | . | TRBV9 | TGTGCCAGCAGCGTAGGCGGGTCTCACACCGGGGAGCTGTTTTTT | CASSVGGSHTGELFF
. | TRBJ2-7 | . | TRBV19 | TGTGCCAGTAGTATCCGCGAGATTTCCTACGAGCAGTACTTC | CASSIREISYEQYF